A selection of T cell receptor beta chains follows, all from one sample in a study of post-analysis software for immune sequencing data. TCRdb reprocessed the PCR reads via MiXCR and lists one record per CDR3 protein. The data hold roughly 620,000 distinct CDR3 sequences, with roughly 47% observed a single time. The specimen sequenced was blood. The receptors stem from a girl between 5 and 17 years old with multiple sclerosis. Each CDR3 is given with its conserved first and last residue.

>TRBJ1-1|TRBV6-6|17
CASSRKNEGRTNTEAFF
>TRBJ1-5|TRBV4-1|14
CASSQTGSNQPQHF
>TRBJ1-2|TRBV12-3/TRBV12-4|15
CASSKGLGSNYGYTF
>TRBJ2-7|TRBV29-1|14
CSVEEGEFLREQYF
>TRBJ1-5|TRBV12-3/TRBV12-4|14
CASSQYSSNQPRHF
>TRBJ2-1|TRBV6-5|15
CASRVGRYSYNEQFF
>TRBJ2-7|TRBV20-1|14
CSVPLAGGSYEQYF
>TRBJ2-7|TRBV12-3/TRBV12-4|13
CADIGQGNREQYF
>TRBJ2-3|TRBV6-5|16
CASSQIAGSRADTQYF
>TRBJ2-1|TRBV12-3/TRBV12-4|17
CASSPPGEAGSYNEQFF
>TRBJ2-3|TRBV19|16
CASSLLQGHSTDTQYF
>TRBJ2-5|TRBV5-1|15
CASSLATEHQETQYF
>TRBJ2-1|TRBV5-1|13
CASSIDHYNEQFF
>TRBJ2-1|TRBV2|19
CASSKETTGTSGPYNEQFF
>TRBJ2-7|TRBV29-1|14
CSVDGTGQGGEQYF
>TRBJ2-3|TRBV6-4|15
CASSDSLGGTDTQYF
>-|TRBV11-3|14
CASSLLGLAREQYF
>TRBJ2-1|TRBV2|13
CASMGERYNEQFF
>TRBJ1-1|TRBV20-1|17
CSARDSLDRGFEAEAFF
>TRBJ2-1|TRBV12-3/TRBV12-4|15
CASSPLAGGRGEQFF
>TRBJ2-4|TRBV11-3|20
CTSSLTGTFLKGGAKNIQYF
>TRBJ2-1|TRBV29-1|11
CSVEEIHEQFF
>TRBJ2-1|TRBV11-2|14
CASSRPVGRNEQFF
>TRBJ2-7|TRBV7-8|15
CASNLRSGSSYEQYF
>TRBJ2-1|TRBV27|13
CATKTTRDNEQFF
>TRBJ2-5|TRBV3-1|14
CASSQESFQETQYF
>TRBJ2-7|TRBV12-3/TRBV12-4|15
CASSQRDGSSYEQYF
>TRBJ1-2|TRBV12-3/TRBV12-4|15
CASSPPGQKGDDYTF
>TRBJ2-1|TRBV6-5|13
CASSYSGDNEQFF
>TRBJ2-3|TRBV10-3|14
CAISEAGGTDTQYF
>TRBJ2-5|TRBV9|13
CASSVARSETQYF
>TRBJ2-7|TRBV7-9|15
CASSSGPGSSYEQYF
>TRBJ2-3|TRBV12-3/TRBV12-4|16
CASSLWSGGGSDTQYF
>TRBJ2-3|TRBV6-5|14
CASSYSAGGDTQYF
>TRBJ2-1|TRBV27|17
CASSFPSDQLPPNEQFF
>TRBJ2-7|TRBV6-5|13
CASRGDSGYEQYF
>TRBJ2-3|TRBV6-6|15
CASIEGPASTDTQYF
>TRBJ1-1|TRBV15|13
CATSTGGYTEAFF
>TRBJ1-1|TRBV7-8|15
CASRHGDRGNTEAFF
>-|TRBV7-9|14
CASSPSRRLNEQYF
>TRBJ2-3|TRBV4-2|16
CASSQEGLAFRDTQYF
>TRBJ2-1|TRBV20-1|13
CSAGVGHHNEQFF
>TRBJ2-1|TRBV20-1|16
CSARVGGQGAYNEQFF
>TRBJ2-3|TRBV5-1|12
CASSLAVDTQYF
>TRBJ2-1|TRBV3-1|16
CASSQPTAGKSHEQFF
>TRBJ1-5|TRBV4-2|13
CASSQAQNQPQHF
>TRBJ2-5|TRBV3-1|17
CASSQSPSSGGQGTQYF
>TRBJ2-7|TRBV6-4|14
CASSDYRGLYEQYF
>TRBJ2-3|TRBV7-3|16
CASSLMAGGGTDTQYF
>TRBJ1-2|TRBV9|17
CASSVSVKDISLVGYTF
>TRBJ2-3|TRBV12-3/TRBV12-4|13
CASSPRDGDTQYF
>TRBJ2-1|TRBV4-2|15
CASSPRQGGYNEQFF
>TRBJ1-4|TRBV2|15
CASSDRGRPSEKLFF
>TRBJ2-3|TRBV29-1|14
CSVDDTERTDTQYF
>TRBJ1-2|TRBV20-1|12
CSAQGSNYGYTF